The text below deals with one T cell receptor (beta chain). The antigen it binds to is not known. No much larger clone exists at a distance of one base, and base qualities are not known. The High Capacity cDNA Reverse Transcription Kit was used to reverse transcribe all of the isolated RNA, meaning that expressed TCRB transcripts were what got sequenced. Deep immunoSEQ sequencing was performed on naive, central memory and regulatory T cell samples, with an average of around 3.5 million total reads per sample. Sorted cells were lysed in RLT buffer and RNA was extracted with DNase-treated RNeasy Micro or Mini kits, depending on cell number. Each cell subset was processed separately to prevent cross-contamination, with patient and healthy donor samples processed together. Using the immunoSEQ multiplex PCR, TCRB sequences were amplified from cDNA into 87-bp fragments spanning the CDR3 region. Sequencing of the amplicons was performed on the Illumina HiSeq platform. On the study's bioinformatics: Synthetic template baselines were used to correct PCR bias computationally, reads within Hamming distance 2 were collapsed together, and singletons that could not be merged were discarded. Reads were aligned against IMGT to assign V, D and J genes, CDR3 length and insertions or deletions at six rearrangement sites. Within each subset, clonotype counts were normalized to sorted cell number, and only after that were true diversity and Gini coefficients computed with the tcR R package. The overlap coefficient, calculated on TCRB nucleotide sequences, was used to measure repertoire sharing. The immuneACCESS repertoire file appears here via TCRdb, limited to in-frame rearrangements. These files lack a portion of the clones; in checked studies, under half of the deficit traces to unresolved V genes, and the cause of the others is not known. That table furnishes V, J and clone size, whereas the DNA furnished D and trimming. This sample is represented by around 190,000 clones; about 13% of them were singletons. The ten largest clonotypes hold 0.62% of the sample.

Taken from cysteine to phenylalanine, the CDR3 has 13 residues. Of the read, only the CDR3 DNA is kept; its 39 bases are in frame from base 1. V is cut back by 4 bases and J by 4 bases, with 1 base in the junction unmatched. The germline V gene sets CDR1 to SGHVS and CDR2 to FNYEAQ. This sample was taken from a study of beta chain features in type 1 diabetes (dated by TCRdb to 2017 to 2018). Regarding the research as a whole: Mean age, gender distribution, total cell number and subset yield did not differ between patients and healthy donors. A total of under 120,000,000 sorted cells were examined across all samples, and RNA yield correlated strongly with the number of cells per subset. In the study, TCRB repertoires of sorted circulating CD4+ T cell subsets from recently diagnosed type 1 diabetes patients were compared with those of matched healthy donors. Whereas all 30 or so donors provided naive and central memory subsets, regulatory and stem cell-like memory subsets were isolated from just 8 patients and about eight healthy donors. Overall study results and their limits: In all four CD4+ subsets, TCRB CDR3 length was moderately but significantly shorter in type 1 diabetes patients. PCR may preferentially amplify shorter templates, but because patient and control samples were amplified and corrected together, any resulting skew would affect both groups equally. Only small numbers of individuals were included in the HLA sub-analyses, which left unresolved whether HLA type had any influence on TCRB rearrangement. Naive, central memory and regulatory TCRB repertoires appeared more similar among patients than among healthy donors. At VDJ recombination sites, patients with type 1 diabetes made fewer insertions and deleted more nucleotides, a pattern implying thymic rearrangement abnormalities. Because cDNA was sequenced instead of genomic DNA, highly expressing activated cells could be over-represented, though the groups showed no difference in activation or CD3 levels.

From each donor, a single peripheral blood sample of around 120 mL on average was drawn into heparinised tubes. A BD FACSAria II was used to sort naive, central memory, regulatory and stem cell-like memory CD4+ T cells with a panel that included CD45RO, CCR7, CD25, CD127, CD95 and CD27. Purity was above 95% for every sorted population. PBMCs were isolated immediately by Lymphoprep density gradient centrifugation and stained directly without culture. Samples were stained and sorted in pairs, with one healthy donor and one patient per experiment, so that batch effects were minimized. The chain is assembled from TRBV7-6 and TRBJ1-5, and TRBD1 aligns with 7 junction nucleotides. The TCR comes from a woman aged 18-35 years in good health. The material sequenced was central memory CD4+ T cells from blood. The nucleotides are TGTGCCAGCAGCTCGACAGGGAATCAGCCCCAGCATTTT. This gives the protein CASSSTGNQPQHF.